This entry is about one T cell receptor beta chain. These data come from a study of blood T cell repertoires in COVID-19. Study at large: Sample material is recorded as cDNA or gDNA derived from T cells, B-cell-depleted T cells, or PBMCs.

Libraries were prepared by immunoSEQ multiplex PCR; TCRdb keeps only in-frame clonotypes and omits some of them. Of about 55,000 clones in the sample, more than 80% were seen once. The germline V gene encodes CDR1 LNHDA and CDR2 SQIVND (reference sequence). The J segment lost 6 bases and the V segment lost 5 bases, leaving 6 bases of the junction unmatched. This CDR3 spans 16 amino acids. This chain links TRBV19 with TRBJ2-2, with 13 bases fitting TRBD2. Sequencing input: peripheral blood. This sequence was found in a human donor with active COVID-19. The donor label of this sample is uncertain. The CDR3 sequence is CASSPGLAGAPGELFF. CDR3 bases: TGTGCCAGTAGTCCCGGACTAGCGGGGGCCCCCGGGGAGCTGTTTTTT.